This record covers a single T cell receptor (beta chain). This record belongs to a study of shared clonotypes between healthy human individuals. Measured with immunoSEQ multiplex PCR; TCRdb has only the in-frame clones, and not every one. The sample has 85,000 to 100,000 clones, 60% to 70% seen once. The length of the CDR3 is 15 residues. In germline, CDR1 is SGHRS, CDR2 YFSETQ. V shed 0 bases and J shed 3 bases, with 13 bases lying between them. This rearrangement joins TRBV5-1 to TRBJ2-7, with D perhaps matching TRBD2 (6 bases). Sequences were obtained from memory CD8+ T cells sorted from blood. Described subset: CD45RO+ cells pooled with CCR7-negative TemRA cells. This TCR derives from a man under 40 in good health. This chain's CDR3 is CASSLDGGLYYEQYF. The CDR3 coding sequence is TGCGCCAGCAGCTTGGACGGGGGACTTTACTACGAGCAGTACTTC. The full variable domain, with the rest looked up from reference TRBV5-1 and TRBJ2-7, is KAGVTQTPRYLIKTRGQQVTLSCSPISGHRSVSWYQQTPGQGLQFLFEYFSETQRNKGNFPGRFSGRQFSNSRSEMNVSTLELGDSALYLCASSLDGGLYYEQYFGPGTRLTVT.